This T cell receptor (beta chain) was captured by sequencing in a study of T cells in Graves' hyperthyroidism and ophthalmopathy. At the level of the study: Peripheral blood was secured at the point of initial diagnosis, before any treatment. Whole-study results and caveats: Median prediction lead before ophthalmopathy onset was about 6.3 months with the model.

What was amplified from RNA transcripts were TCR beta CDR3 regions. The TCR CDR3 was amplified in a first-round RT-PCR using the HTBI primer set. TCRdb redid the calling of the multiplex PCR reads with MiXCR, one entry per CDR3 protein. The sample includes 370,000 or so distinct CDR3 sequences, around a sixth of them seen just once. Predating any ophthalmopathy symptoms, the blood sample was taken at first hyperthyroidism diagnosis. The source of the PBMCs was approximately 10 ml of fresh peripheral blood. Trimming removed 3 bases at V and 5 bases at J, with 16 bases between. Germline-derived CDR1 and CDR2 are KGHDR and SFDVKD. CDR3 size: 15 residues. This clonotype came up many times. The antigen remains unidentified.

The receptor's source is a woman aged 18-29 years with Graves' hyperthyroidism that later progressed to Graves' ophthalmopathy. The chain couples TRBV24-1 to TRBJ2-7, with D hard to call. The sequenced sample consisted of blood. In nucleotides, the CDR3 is TGTGCCACCAGTGATCCCTCGGACCGGCTTGACGAGCAGTACTTC. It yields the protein CATSDPSDRLDEQYF.